The 7 T cell receptor beta chains below were found in one sample sequenced in a study of blood T cells in healthy people across ages. A sample-barcoded 5' primer and a J-beta primer mix were used in a second PCR of roughly 7 to 11 cycles. TCRdb reanalysed the 5' RACE reads using MiXCR and keeps one entry per CDR3 protein. The table records 1.5 million to 2 million distinct CDR3 sequences, around half of them present only once. The sequenced material came from blood. The receptors derive from a woman between 40 and 50 years old in good health.

The V and J genes are TRBV6-1 and TRBJ2-6, with no clear D. CDR1 is MNHNS, CDR2 SASEGT, per germline. This CDR3 is 10 amino acids long. V lost 10 bases and J 12 bases, leaving 10 bases between the germline ends. This chain's CDR3 is CATAKPVLTF. Here the CDR3 DNA reads TGTGCCACCGCTAAGCCCGTCCTGACTTTC.

This clonotype has only a few counts. The V and J genes are TRBV29-1 and TRBJ2-3; 8 nucleotides match TRBD2. The CDR3 has 14 residues. Germline V gene data show CDR1 as SQVTM and CDR2 as ANQGSEA. With 3 bases clipped from V and 4 bases from J, the junction kept 6 bases outside the gene matches. The CDR3 spells CSVESVAGPDTQYF. CDR3 coding DNA: TGCAGCGTTGAGAGCGTAGCGGGGCCAGATACGCAGTATTTT.

The rearrangement uses TRBV7-9 and TRBJ1-2; D might be TRBD1 (5 bases). V was cut by 2 bases and J by 5 bases, with 12 bases left in between. CDR3 size: 14 residues. Germline lookup yields CDR1 SEHNR and CDR2 FQNEAQ (reference sequence). CDR3 sequence: CASSLYTGEYGYTF. CDR3 sequence (DNA): TGTGCCAGCAGCTTATATACGGGGGAGTATGGCTACACCTTC.

The chain employs TRBV4-3 and TRBJ2-7; no reliable D call. Trimming removed 0 bases from V and 6 bases from J, with 15 bases in between. This CDR3 contains 15 residues. CDR1 is LGHNA, CDR2 YSLEER, per germline. The CDR3, as DNA: TGCGCCAGCAGCCAAGATCCGACGTTTCCCCGCGAGCAGTACTTC. Protein sequence: CASSQDPTFPREQYF.

This clonotype was counted once. A much larger clone differs by one base, so this may be a read error. The chain joins TRBV9 to TRBJ2-7, with D perhaps given as TRBD1 or TRBD2 (5 bases each). CDR1 and CDR2 (germline): SGDLS, YYNGEE. Trimming took 3 bases from V and 0 from J, leaving 10 bases between them. The CDR3 runs 14 residues. CDR3 protein: CASSARDVSYEQYF. CDR3 in DNA: TGTGCCAGCAGCGCCCGGGACGTCTCCTACGAGCAGTACTTC.

This clonotype has a single count. This chain joins TRBV2 and TRBJ1-1; TRBD1 matches at 7 bases. The CDR3 covers 15 residues. The germline V gene encodes CDR1 SNHLY and CDR2 FYNNEI. The V and J ends lost 6 bases and 4 bases, in that order; junction bases with no gene match: 11. The CDR3 nucleotides are TGTGCCAGCAGACTCAAGACCGGGACAGCCACTGAAGCTTTCTTT. Residues: CASRLKTGTATEAFF.

The CDR3 DNA follows: TGCAGTGCTAGACCTACAGGGCTAAGCACAGATACGCAGTATTTT. Amino acids: CSARPTGLSTDTQYF. This chain links TRBV20-1 with TRBJ2-3, with D maybe TRBD1 (6 bases). Germline loops: CDR1 DFQATT, CDR2 SNEGSKA (reference sequence). The V end was cut by 2 bases, the J end by 0 bases, with 12 bases between. The length of the CDR3 is 15 residues.